Included here is one T cell receptor beta chain sequence, with context. The antigen is unknown. TCRdb re-called the 5' RACE reads with MiXCR, one entry per CDR3 protein. The table lists about 890,000 distinct CDR3 sequences, 12% of them singletons. The sample belongs to a study of identical twins. Points from the study as a whole: Model-predicted out-of-frame TCR alpha sharing fell below observed values in monozygotic twins. Excess low generation probability was seen in twin-shared out-of-frame alpha sequences.

Trimming removed 7 bases at V and 0 bases at J, with 11 bases between. The length of the CDR3 is 14 residues. Healthy Caucasians, and only they, were the donors. This same sample was also part of a study on yellow fever vaccine responses in identical twins. That source notes: Twins' vaccine T cell response reportedly gave the appearance of partial convergence and partial personalization.

This TCR was sampled from a woman aged 18-29 years in good health. This rearrangement joins TRBV12-3 or TRBV12-4 to TRBJ2-3, with D maybe TRBD2 (5 bases). Material for sequencing was PBMCs. CDR3: CASKGVISTDTQYF. The CDR3 DNA reads as TGTGCCAGCAAGGGAGTGATTAGCACAGATACGCAGTATTTT.